A selection of T cell receptor beta chains follows, all from one sample in a study of CD8+ T cells in alopecia areata. Using immunoSEQ multiplex PCR, the repertoire was profiled, and TCRdb retains in-frame clones only, with some absent. The data contain some 100,000 clones, around 60% of them seen just once; the ten biggest clones take up roughly 17%. The source was CD8+ T cells sorted from blood, collected at approximately week 56, from a patient treated with tofacitinib. The receptors were gathered from a human donor with alopecia areata. The CDR3 runs from the conserved cysteine through the conserved F or W. Fields, in order: D gene, J gene, clone size, V gene, CDR3 protein, CDR3 DNA. A D gene is named only where the DNA matches it firmly. Clone size, where shown, is once, few, many, or a class for clones that have expanded.

d_gene: TRBD1; j_gene: TRBJ1-4; abundance: -; v_gene: TRBV5-1; CDR3aa: CASSLGRDSPSEKLFF; CDR3nt: TGCGCCAGCAGCTTGGGGCGGGACAGCCCGTCTGAAAAACTGTTTTTT
d_gene: TRBD2; j_gene: TRBJ2-2; abundance: few; v_gene: TRBV2; CDR3aa: CASSGTSGGTGELFF; CDR3nt: TGTGCCAGCAGTGGGACTAGCGGGGGGACCGGGGAGCTGTTTTTT
d_gene: -; j_gene: TRBJ2-5; abundance: -; v_gene: TRBV14; CDR3aa: CASSPREPQETQYF; CDR3nt: TGTGCCAGCAGCCCACGGGAGCCACAAGAGACCCAGTACTTC
d_gene: -; j_gene: TRBJ1-5; abundance: -; v_gene: TRBV27; CDR3aa: CASSSIPVILSNQPQHF; CDR3nt: TGTGCCAGCAGTTCCATCCCAGTGATACTTAGCAATCAGCCCCAGCATTTT
d_gene: -; j_gene: TRBJ1-1; abundance: -; v_gene: TRBV5-4; CDR3aa: CASSLGHLETEAFF; CDR3nt: TGTGCCAGCAGCTTGGGCCATTTGGAGACTGAAGCTTTCTTT
d_gene: TRBD1; j_gene: TRBJ1-2; abundance: -; v_gene: TRBV5-6; CDR3aa: CASRTGKDYYGYTF; CDR3nt: TGTGCCAGCCGGACAGGCAAGGATTACTATGGCTACACCTTC
d_gene: TRBD1; j_gene: TRBJ2-7; abundance: -; v_gene: TRBV30; CDR3aa: CAWSVGQGAAYEQYF; CDR3nt: TGTGCCTGGAGTGTAGGGCAGGGGGCAGCCTACGAGCAGTACTTC
d_gene: -; j_gene: TRBJ2-5; abundance: -; v_gene: TRBV30; CDR3aa: CAWKRGDIQETQYF; CDR3nt: TGTGCCTGGAAAAGGGGGGACATCCAAGAGACCCAGTACTTC
d_gene: -; j_gene: TRBJ1-2; abundance: -; v_gene: TRBV5-6; CDR3aa: CASSGSGGYTF; CDR3nt: TGTGCCAGCAGTGGAAGTGGTGGCTACACCTTC
d_gene: TRBD2; j_gene: TRBJ2-7; abundance: few; v_gene: TRBV2; CDR3aa: CASSEGLADYEQYF; CDR3nt: TGTGCCAGCAGTGAAGGACTAGCGGACTACGAGCAGTACTTC
d_gene: -; j_gene: TRBJ1-1; abundance: -; v_gene: TRBV30; CDR3aa: CAWRGGGATSEAFF; CDR3nt: TGTGCCTGGAGAGGAGGAGGCGCAACATCTGAAGCTTTCTTT
d_gene: TRBD1; j_gene: TRBJ2-1; abundance: -; v_gene: TRBV4-1; CDR3aa: CASSLIKTPGQLNNEQFF; CDR3nt: TGCGCCAGCAGCCTCATCAAAACACCGGGACAGCTCAACAATGAGCAGTTCTTC
d_gene: -; j_gene: TRBJ1-2; abundance: -; v_gene: TRBV30; CDR3aa: CAWSADYGYTF; CDR3nt: TGTGCCTGGAGTGCCGACTATGGCTACACCTTC
d_gene: TRBD2; j_gene: TRBJ2-1; abundance: few; v_gene: TRBV29-1; CDR3aa: CSVDPRGVRYNEQFF; CDR3nt: TGCAGCGTTGACCCCCGGGGGGTAAGGTACAATGAGCAGTTCTTC
d_gene: -; j_gene: TRBJ1-1; abundance: few; v_gene: TRBV4-2; CDR3aa: CASSQDFGELTEAFF; CDR3nt: TGTGCCAGCAGCCAAGATTTCGGGGAATTGACTGAAGCTTTCTTT
d_gene: -; j_gene: TRBJ2-1; abundance: few; v_gene: TRBV9; CDR3aa: CASSDVGEQFF; CDR3nt: TGTGCCAGCAGCGATGTGGGTGAGCAGTTCTTC
d_gene: -; j_gene: TRBJ1-5; abundance: -; v_gene: TRBV13; CDR3aa: CASSSSGSQPQHF; CDR3nt: TGTGCCAGCAGCTCTTCAGGGAGCCAGCCCCAGCATTTT
d_gene: -; j_gene: TRBJ2-2; abundance: -; v_gene: TRBV19; CDR3aa: CASSPTTTGELFF; CDR3nt: TGTGCCAGTAGTCCGACTACCACCGGGGAGCTGTTTTTT
d_gene: -; j_gene: TRBJ2-5; abundance: -; v_gene: TRBV15; CDR3aa: CATSPVQETQYF; CDR3nt: TGTGCCACCAGCCCCGTCCAAGAGACCCAGTACTTC
d_gene: -; j_gene: TRBJ2-5; abundance: -; v_gene: TRBV15; CDR3aa: CATSSKTRGEETQYF; CDR3nt: TGTGCCACCAGCAGTAAAACCAGGGGGGAAGAGACCCAGTACTTC
d_gene: TRBD1; j_gene: TRBJ1-5; abundance: few; v_gene: TRBV19; CDR3aa: CASLDRAGDQPQHF; CDR3nt: TGTGCCAGTCTGGACAGGGCTGGGGATCAGCCCCAGCATTTT
d_gene: -; j_gene: TRBJ2-5; abundance: -; v_gene: TRBV23-1; CDR3aa: CAIKETQYF; CDR3nt: TGCGCCATAAAAGAGACCCAGTACTTC
d_gene: -; j_gene: TRBJ2-1; abundance: -; v_gene: TRBV29-1; CDR3aa: CSVELLSGEQFF; CDR3nt: TGCAGCGTTGAGTTACTTTCGGGTGAGCAGTTCTTC
d_gene: -; j_gene: TRBJ1-1; abundance: few; v_gene: TRBV30; CDR3aa: CAWSNNGPEAFF; CDR3nt: TGTGCCTGGAGTAACAACGGACCTGAAGCTTTCTTT
d_gene: TRBD1; j_gene: TRBJ2-1; abundance: few; v_gene: TRBV7-2; CDR3aa: CASSLAGQLPYNEQFF; CDR3nt: TGTGCCAGCAGCTTAGCGGGACAGCTTCCCTACAATGAGCAGTTCTTC
d_gene: -; j_gene: TRBJ1-5; abundance: -; v_gene: TRBV27; CDR3aa: CASSPLQGNQPQHF; CDR3nt: TGTGCCAGCAGCCCATTGCAGGGCAATCAGCCCCAGCATTTT
d_gene: -; j_gene: TRBJ2-1; abundance: once; v_gene: TRBV5-6; CDR3aa: CASSTGPSSSYNEQFF; CDR3nt: TGTGCCAGCAGCACCGGGCCTTCCAGCTCCTACAATGAGCAGTTCTTC
d_gene: TRBD2; j_gene: TRBJ2-1; abundance: -; v_gene: TRBV10-3; CDR3aa: CAISPRLAGVYNEQFF; CDR3nt: TGTGCCATCAGTCCCCGACTGGCGGGGGTGTACAATGAGCAGTTCTTC